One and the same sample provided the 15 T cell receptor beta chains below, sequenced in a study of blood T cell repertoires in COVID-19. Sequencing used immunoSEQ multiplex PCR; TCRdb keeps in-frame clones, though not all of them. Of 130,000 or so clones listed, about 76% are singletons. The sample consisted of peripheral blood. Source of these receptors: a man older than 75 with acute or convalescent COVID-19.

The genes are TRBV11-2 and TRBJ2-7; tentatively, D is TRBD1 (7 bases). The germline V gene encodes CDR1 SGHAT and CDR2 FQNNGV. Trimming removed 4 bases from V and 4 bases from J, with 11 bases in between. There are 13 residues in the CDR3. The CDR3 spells CASSSQGRYEQYF. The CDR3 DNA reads TGTGCCAGCAGCTCACAGGGGAGGTACGAGCAGTACTTC.

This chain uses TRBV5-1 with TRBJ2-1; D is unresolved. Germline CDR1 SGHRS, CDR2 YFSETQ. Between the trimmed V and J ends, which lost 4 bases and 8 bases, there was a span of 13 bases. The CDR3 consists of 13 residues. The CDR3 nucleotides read TGCGCCAGCAGCGCAAACAGTCGCGATGAGCAGTTCTTC. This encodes CASSANSRDEQFF.

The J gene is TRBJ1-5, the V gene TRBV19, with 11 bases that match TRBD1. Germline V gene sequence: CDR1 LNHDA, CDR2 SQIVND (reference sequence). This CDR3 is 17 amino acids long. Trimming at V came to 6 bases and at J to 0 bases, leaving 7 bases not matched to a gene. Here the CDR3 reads CASRTGTGGYSNQPQHF. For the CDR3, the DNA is TGTGCCAGTAGGACCGGGACAGGGGGGTATAGCAATCAGCCCCAGCATTTT.

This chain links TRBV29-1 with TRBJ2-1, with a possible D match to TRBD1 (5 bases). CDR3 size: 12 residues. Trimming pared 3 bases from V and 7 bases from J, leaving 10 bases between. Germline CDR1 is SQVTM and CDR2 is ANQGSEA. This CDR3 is CSVDGRANEQFF. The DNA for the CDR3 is TGCAGCGTTGATGGCAGGGCAAATGAGCAGTTCTTC.

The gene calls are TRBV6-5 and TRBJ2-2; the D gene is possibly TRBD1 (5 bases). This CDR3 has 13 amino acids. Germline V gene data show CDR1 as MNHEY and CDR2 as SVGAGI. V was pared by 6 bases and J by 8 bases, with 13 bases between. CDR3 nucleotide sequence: TGTGCCAGCAGCGACGTCGGACAAGGGGAGCTGTTTTTT. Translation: CASSDVGQGELFF.

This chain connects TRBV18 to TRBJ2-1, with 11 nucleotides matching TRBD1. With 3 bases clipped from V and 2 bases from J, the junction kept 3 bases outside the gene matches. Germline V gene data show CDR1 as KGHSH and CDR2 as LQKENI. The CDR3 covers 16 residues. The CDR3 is CASSPLGQGAYNEQFF. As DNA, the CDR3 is TGTGCCAGCTCACCGCTGGGACAGGGGGCCTACAATGAGCAGTTCTTC. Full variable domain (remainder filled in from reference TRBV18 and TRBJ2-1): NAGVMQNPRHLVRRRGQEARLRCSPMKGHSHVYWYRQLPEEGLKFMVYLQKENIIDESGMPKERFSAEFPKEGPSILRIQQVVRGDSAAYFCASSPLGQGAYNEQFFGPGTRLTVL.

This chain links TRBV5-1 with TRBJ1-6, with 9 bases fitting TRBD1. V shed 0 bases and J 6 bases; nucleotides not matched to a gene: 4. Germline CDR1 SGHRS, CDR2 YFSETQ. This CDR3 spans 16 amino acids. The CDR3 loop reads CASSLVPDRGNSPLHF. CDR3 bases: TGCGCCAGCAGCTTGGTTCCGGACAGGGGTAATTCACCCCTCCACTTT. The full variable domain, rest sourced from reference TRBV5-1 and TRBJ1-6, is KAGVTQTPRYLIKTRGQQVTLSCSPISGHRSVSWYQQTPGQGLQFLFEYFSETQRNKGNFPGRFSGRQFSNSRSEMNVSTLELGDSALYLCASSLVPDRGNSPLHFGNGTRLTVT.

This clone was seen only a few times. Written as DNA, the CDR3 is TGTGCCAGCTCACCACCCGGGGATAATTCACCCCTCCACTTT. Residues: CASSPPGDNSPLHF. The rearrangement joins TRBV18 to TRBJ1-6; D gene ambiguous. The germline V gene encodes CDR1 KGHSH and CDR2 LQKENI. V lost 0 bases and J 5 bases, leaving 5 bases between the germline ends. CDR3 length equals 14 residues.

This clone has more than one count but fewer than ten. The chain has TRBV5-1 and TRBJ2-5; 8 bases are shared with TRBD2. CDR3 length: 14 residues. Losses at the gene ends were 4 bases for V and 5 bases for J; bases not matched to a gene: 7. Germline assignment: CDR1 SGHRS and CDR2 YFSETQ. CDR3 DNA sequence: TGCGCCAGCAGCCCCGGACTAGCTGGCGAGACCCAGTACTTC. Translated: CASSPGLAGETQYF.

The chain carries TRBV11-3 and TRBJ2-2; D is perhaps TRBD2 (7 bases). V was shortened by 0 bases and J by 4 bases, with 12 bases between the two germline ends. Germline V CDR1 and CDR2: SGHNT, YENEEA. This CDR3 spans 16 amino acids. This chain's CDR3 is CASSLDGGGLTGELFF. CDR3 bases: TGTGCCAGCAGCTTAGACGGCGGGGGCCTCACCGGGGAGCTGTTTTTT.

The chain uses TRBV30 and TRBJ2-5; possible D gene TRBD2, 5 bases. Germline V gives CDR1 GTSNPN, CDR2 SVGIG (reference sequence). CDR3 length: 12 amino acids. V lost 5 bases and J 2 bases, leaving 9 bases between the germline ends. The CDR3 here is CAWEPGQETQYF. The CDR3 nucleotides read TGTGCCTGGGAGCCGGGGCAAGAGACCCAGTACTTC.

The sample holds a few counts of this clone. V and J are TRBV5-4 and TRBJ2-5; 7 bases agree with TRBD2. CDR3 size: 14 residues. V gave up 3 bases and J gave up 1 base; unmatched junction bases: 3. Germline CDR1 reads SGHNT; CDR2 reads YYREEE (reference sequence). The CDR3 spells CASSSGGSQETQYF. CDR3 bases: TGTGCCAGCAGCTCCGGCGGGAGCCAAGAGACCCAGTACTTC.

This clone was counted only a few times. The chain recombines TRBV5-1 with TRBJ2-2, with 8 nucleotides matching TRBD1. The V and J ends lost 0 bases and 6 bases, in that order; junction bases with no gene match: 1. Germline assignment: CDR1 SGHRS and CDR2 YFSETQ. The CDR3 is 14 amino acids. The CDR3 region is CASSLEQGAGELFF. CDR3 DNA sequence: TGCGCCAGCAGCTTGGAACAGGGGGCCGGGGAGCTGTTTTTT. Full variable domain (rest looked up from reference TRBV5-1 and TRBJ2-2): KAGVTQTPRYLIKTRGQQVTLSCSPISGHRSVSWYQQTPGQGLQFLFEYFSETQRNKGNFPGRFSGRQFSNSRSEMNVSTLELGDSALYLCASSLEQGAGELFFGEGSRLTVL.

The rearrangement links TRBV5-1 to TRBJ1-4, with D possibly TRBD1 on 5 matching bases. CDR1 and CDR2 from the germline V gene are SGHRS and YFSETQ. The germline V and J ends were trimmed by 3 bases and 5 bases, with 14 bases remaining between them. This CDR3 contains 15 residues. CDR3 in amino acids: CASSYSGYLNEKLFF. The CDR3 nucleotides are TGCGCCAGCAGCTACTCAGGGTACCTAAATGAAAAACTGTTTTTT.

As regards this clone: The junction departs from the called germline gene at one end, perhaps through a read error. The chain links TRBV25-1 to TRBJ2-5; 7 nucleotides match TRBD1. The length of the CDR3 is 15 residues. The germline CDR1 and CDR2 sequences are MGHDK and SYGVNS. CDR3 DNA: TGTGCCAGCAGCGAATCGGGCAGGGGGAAGGAGACCCAGTACTTC. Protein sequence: CASSESGRGKETQYF.